Reported below is one T cell receptor beta chain. Its antigen is currently unknown. The data originate from a study of a mutant IDH1 vaccine in newly diagnosed glioma. About the research overall: Vaccine administration was initiated 4-6 weeks following radiotherapy alone, or with temozolomide cycles. V12 corresponded to week 35 and V13 to week 47. The therapy given earlier, which was standard therapy, consisted of radiotherapy, temozolomide, or both, and most of the patients received both.

V was clipped by 7 bases and J by 6 bases; unmatched bases: 13. The CDR3 length is 15 residues. Germline V lookup: CDR1 SGDLS, CDR2 YYNGEE. The table came from immunoSEQ multiplex PCR; TCRdb's copy has only in-frame clones and leaves some out. The sample has roughly 30,000 clones; around 80% are singletons. Stated time point: week 35, safety follow-up. A 20-mer mutant IDH1 peptide at 300 ug was injected subcutaneously with topical imiquimod. V usage is TRBV9 and J usage is TRBJ2-1, with TRBD2 matching over 7 bases. The material sequenced was PBMCs, taken from a glioma patient whose treatment included an IDH1 peptide vaccine. The receptor's source is a woman aged 40 to 50 with glioma. The CDR3 reads CASGGHKRGPNEQFF. CDR3 coding DNA: TGTGCCAGCGGCGGCCATAAGCGGGGACCCAATGAGCAGTTCTTC.